What follows describes a single TCR beta chain. What it binds is unknown. This sample was taken from a study of T cells in localized non-small cell lung cancer. Study-wide results and limits: Density of T cells in blood, when higher, went with longer overall survival.

This table comes from immunoSEQ multiplex PCR, and its TCRdb copy is limited to in-frame clones, with some not included. The sample holds roughly 20,000 clones; 88% are singletons and the top ten take 25% to 30%. Trimming shortened V by 0 bases and J by 5 bases, and 6 bases separated the two germline ends. The CDR3 totals 13 residues. Looked up from germline, CDR1 is SGHTS and CDR2 is YDEGEE. This chain joins TRBV5-8 and TRBJ1-5; D remains unclear. This TCR was recovered from a male donor at least 60 years old with stage II lung adenocarcinoma. The source material was peripheral blood mononuclear cells, sampled before any cancer treatment. The CDR3, as DNA: TGTGCCAGCAGCTTGGGTTTGGATCAGCCCCAGCATTTT. Protein sequence: CASSLGLDQPQHF.